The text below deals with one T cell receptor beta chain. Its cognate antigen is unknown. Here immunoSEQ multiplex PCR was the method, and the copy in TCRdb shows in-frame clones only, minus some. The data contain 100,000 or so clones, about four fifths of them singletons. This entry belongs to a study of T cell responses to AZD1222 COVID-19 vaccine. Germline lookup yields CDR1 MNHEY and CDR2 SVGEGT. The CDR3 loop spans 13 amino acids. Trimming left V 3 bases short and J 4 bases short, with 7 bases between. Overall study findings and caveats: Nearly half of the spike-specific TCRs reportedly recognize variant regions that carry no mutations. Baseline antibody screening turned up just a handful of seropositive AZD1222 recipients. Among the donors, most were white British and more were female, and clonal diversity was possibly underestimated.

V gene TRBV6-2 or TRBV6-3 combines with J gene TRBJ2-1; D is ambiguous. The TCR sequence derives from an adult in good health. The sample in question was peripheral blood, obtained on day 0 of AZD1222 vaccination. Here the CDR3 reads CASSYLEYNEQFF. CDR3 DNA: TGTGCCAGCAGTTATCTAGAGTACAATGAGCAGTTCTTC.